This note documents a single TCR beta chain sequence. This entry is derived from a study of control samples from healthy donors and cancer patients. Only in-frame clones appear in the TCRdb table, and some are missing; sequencing was by immunoSEQ multiplex PCR. The sample shows approximately 51,000 clones, around 80% of them seen only once. Germline V lookup: CDR1 MDHEN, CDR2 SYDVKM. This CDR3 has 14 amino acids. V was cut by 7 bases and J by 3 bases, with 16 bases left in between. V usage is TRBV28 and J usage is TRBJ2-7; D may correspond to TRBD1 or TRBD2 (7 bases each). The TCR originated in a man in his 70s in good health. Sample: blood. This chain's CDR3 is CASTQGGLNYEQYF. The CDR3 nucleotides read TGTGCCAGCACCCAGGGGGGGCTAAACTACGAGCAGTACTTC.